This TCR beta chain was captured in a study of CD8 T cells in ankylosing spondylitis. The V end was cut by 0 bases, the J end by 4 bases, with 18 bases between. Germline V lookup: CDR1 SGDLS, CDR2 YYNGEE. The CDR3 is 17 residues long. This clonotype was counted many times. Antigen specificity is unknown. The study, taken as a whole, reports: Past research had described some motif variants in reactive arthritis synovial fluid and blood. What appeared characteristic of ankylosing spondylitis blood was a TCR beta motif of fewer than ten highly homologous variants.

From the 5' RACE reads, TCRdb called clonotypes with MiXCR, one entry per CDR3 protein. This table has around 29,000 distinct CDR3 sequences, roughly 5.3% appearing once. This receptor was identified in a female donor with ankylosing spondylitis or in good health (not recorded which). The chain uses TRBV9 and TRBJ2-3; a weak D match, TRBD2 (7 bases). The sequenced material came from blood, either unsorted or a sorted T cell fraction (not recorded which). The CDR3 DNA follows: TGTGCCAGCAGCGTAGACCCGGGGGGCCGCCGTGCAGATACGCAGTATTTT. Its translation: CASSVDPGGRRADTQYF.